This note documents a single TCR beta chain sequence. Its antigen is currently unknown. Amplification of TCR alpha and beta CDR3 regions from RNA used iRepertoire nested multiplex PCR. Input was about 100-450 ng of tissue mRNA or PBMC total RNA. TCRdb reprocessed the multiplex PCR reads via MiXCR and lists one record per CDR3 protein. The sample yields some 160,000 distinct CDR3 sequences, under 55% seen once. These data come from a study of glioma-infiltrating T cells. The CDR3 extends over 19 amino acids. CDR1 and CDR2 (germline): PRHDT, FYEKMQ (reference sequence). V shed 4 bases, J shed 2 bases, and the junction held 11 bases outside the gene matches. Notes on the study in general: Very few CDR3 sequences were shared between tissue and blood. Non-neoplastic patients had below-expected tissue-blood divergence, while all gliomas exceeded expectation.

Sequenced: glioma tissue, nonneoplastic brain tissue, or PBMCs (not recorded which). This chain connects TRBV13 to TRBJ2-3, with 14 positions matching TRBD2. This clonotype was obtained from a human donor with low-grade glioma or glioblastoma, undergoing nonglioma brain surgery, or in good health (not recorded which). The chain's CDR3 is CASSSRLAGGRELTDTQYF. DNA of the CDR3: TGTGCCAGCAGCTCCCGACTAGCGGGAGGGCGGGAACTCACAGATACGCAGTATTTT. The complete variable domain, with remaining parts taken from reference TRBV13 and TRBJ2-3, reads AAGVIQSPRHLIKEKRETATLKCYPIPRHDTVYWYQQGPGQDPQFLISFYEKMQSDKGSIPDRFSAQQFSDYHSELNMSSLELGDSALYFCASSSRLAGGRELTDTQYFGPGTRLTVL.